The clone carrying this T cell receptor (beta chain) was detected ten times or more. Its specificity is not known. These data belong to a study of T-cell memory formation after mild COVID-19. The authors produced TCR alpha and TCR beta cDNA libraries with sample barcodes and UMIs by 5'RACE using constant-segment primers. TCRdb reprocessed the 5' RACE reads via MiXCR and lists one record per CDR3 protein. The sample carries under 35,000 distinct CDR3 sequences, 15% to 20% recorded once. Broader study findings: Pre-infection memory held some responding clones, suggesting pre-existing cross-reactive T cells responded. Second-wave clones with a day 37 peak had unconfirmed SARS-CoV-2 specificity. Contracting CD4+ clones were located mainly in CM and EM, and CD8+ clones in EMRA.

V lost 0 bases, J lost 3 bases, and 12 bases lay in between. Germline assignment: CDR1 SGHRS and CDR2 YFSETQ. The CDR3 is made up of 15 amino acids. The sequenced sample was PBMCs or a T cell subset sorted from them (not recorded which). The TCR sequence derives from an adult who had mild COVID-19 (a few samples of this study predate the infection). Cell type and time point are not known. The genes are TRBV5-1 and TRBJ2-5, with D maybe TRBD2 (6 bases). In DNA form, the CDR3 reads TGCGCCAGCAGCTTGGGAGGGAGGCGAGAAGAGACCCAGTACTTC. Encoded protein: CASSLGGRREETQYF.